This T cell receptor (beta chain) was sequenced in a study of blood T cell repertoires in COVID-19. As for the study in general: Acute and convalescent COVID-19 samples came from the United States, Italy and Spain.

Original methodology: Reference gene primer amplification gave nucleated cell count estimates. Libraries were prepared by immunoSEQ multiplex PCR; TCRdb keeps only in-frame clonotypes and omits some of them. V and J calls and clone size are those listed in that table; D and trimming were worked out from the DNA. The sample consists of roughly 250,000 clones, about 89% of them appearing once. Germline-derived CDR1 and CDR2 are LGHDT and YNNKEL (reference sequence). V was pared by 3 bases and J by 12 bases, with 12 bases between. The CDR3 contains 13 residues. Only one count was recorded for this clone.

The J gene is TRBJ1-6, the V gene TRBV3-1 (or the pseudogene TRBV3-2); unclear D gene. The source of this sequence is a man aged 25-45 years with acute or convalescent COVID-19. Sequenced: peripheral blood. CDR3 protein: CASSQRDNLPLHF. The CDR3 nucleotides are TGTGCCAGCAGCCAGCGCGACAACTTACCCCTCCACTTT.